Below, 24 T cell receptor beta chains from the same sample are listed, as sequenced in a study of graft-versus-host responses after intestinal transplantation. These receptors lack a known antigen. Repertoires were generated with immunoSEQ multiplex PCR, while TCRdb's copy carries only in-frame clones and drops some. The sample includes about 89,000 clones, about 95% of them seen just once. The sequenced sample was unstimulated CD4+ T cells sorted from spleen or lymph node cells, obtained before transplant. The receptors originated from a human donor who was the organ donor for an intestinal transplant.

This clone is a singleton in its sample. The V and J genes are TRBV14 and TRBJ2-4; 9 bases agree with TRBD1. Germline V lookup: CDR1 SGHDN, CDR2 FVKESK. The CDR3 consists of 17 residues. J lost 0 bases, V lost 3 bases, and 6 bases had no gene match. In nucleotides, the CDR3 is TGTGCCAGCAGCCAGCGGGGACAGGGACTAGCCAAAAACATTCAGTACTTC. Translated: CASSQRGQGLAKNIQYF.

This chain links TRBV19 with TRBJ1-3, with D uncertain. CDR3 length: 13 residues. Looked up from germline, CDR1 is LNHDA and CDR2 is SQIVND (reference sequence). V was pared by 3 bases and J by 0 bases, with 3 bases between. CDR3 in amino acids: CASSISSGNTIYF. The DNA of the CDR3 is TGTGCCAGTAGTATCAGCTCTGGAAACACCATATATTTT.

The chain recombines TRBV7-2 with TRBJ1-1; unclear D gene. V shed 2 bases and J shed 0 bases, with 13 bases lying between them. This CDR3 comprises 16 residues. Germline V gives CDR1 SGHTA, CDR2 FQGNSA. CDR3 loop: CASSLSGSFLNTEAFF. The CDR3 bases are TGTGCCAGCAGCTTAAGCGGCAGCTTCTTGAACACTGAAGCTTTCTTT.

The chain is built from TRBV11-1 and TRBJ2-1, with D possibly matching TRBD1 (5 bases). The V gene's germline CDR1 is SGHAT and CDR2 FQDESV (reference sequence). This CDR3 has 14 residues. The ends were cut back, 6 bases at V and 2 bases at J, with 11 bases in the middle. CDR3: CASREDRPYNEQFF. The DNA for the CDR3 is TGTGCCAGCAGGGAAGACAGACCCTACAATGAGCAGTTCTTC.

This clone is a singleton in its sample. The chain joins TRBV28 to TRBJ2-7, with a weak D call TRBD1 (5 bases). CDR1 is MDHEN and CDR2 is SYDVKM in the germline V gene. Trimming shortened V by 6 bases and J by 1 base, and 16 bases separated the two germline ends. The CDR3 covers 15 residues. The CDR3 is CASSRITDRSYEQYF. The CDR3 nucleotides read TGTGCCAGCAGCCGTATTACAGACAGATCCTACGAGCAGTACTTC.

CDR3 amino acids: CASSGRGGTTDTQYF. Written as DNA, the CDR3 is TGCGCCAGCAGCGGACGCGGGGGGACCACAGATACGCAGTATTTT. The rearrangement joins TRBV5-1 to TRBJ2-3; 8 positions match TRBD2. This CDR3 spans 15 amino acids. Germline V gives CDR1 SGHRS, CDR2 YFSETQ. V shed 4 bases and J 2 bases; nucleotides not matched to a gene: 6.

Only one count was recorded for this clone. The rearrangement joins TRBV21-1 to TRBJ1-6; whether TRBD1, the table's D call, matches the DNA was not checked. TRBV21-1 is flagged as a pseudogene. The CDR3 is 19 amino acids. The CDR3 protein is CASSKAHGHWSSYNSPLHF. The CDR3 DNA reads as TGTGCCAGCAGCAAAGCGCACGGACATTGGAGCTCCTATAATTCACCCCTCCACTTT.

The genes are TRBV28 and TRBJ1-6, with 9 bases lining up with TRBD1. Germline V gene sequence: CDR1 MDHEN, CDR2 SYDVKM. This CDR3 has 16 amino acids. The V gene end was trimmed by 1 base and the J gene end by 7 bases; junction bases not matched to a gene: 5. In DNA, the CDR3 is TGTGCCAGCAGTTTATATCCGGGACAGGGAAATTCACCCCTCCACTTT. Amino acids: CASSLYPGQGNSPLHF.

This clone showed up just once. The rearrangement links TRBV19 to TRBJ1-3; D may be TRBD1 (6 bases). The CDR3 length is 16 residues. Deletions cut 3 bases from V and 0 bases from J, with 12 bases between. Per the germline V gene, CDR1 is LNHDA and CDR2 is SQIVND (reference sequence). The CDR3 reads CASSITGPSSGNTIYF. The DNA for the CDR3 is TGTGCCAGTAGTATTACAGGGCCAAGCTCTGGAAACACCATATATTTT. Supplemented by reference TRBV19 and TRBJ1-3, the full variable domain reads DGGITQSPKYLFRKEGQNVTLSCEQNLNHDAMYWYRQDPGQGLRLIYYSQIVNDFQKGDIAEGYSVSREKKESFPLTVTSAQKNPTAFYLCASSITGPSSGNTIYFGEGSWLTVV.

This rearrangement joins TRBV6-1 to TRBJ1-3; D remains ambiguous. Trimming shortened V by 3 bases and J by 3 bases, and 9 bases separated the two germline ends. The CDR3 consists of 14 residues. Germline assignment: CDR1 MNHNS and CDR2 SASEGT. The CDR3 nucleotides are TGTGCCAGCAGTGAGGTGTTTAATGGAAACACCATATATTTT. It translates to CASSEVFNGNTIYF.

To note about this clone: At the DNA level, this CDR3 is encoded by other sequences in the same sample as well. The CDR3 spells CASSPDRANYGYTF. The CDR3, as DNA: TGTGCCAGCAGCCCCGACAGGGCTAACTATGGCTACACCTTC. This rearrangement joins TRBV5-5 to TRBJ1-2, with 7 bases matching TRBD1. The CDR3 has 14 amino acids. CDR1 and CDR2 from the germline V gene are SGHKS and YYEKEE (reference sequence). The J segment lost 0 bases and the V segment lost 4 bases, leaving 3 bases of the junction unmatched.

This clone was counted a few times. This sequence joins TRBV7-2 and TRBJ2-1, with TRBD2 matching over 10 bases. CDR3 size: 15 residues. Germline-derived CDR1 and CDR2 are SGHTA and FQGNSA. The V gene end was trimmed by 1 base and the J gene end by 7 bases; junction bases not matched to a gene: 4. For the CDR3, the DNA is TGTGCCAGCAGCTTAGAGCGGGGGGGCCTAAATGAGCAGTTCTTC. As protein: CASSLERGGLNEQFF.

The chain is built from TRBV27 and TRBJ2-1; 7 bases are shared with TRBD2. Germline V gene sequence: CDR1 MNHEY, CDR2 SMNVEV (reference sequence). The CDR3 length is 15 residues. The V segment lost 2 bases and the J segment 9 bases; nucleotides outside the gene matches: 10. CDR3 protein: CASSLRGGAYSEQFF. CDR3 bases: TGTGCCAGCAGTTTACGCGGGGGAGCCTATAGTGAGCAGTTCTTC.

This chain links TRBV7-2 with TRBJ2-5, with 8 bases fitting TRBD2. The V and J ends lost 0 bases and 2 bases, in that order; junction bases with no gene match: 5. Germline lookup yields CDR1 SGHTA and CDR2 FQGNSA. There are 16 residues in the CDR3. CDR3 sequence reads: CASSLASGGGQETQYF. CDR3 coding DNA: TGTGCCAGCAGCTTAGCGTCGGGCGGGGGGCAAGAGACCCAGTACTTC.

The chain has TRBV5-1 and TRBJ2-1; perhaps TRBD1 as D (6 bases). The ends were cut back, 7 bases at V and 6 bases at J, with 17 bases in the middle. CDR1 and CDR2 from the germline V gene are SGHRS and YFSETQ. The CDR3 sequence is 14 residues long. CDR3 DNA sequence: TGCGCCAGCTTAGAAGCGACAGGAGTCAATGAGCAGTTCTTC. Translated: CASLEATGVNEQFF.

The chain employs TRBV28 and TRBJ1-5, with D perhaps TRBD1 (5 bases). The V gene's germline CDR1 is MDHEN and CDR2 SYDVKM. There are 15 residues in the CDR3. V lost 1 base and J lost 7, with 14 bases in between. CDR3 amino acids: CASSLSSPRAQPQHF. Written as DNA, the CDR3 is TGTGCCAGCAGTTTATCCTCCCCCAGGGCCCAGCCCCAGCATTTT.

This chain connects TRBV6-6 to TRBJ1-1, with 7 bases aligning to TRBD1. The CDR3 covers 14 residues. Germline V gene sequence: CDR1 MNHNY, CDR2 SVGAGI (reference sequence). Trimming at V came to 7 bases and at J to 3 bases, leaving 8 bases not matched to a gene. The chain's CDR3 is CASTRQGGYTEAFF. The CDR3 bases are TGTGCCAGCACTCGACAGGGAGGGTACACTGAAGCTTTCTTT.

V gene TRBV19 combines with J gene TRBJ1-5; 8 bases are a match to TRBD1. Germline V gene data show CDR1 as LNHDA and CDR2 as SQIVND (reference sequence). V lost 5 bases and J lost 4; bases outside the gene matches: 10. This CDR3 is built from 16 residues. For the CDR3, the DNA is TGTGCCAGTAGTTTCATCGGACAGGGTGGAAATCAGCCCCAGCATTTT. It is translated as CASSFIGQGGNQPQHF.

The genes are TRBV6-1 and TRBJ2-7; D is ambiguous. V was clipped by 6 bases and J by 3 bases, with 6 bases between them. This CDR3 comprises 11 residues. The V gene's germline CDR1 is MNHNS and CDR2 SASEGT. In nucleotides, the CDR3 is TGTGCCAGCAGCTGGGACTACGAGCAGTACTTC. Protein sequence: CASSWDYEQYF.

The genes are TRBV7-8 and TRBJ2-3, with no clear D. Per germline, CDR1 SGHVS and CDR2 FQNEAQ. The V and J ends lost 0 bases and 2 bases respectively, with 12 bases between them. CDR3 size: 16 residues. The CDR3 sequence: CASSLAFSPYTDTQYF. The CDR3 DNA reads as TGTGCCAGCAGCTTAGCTTTCAGCCCCTACACAGATACGCAGTATTTT.

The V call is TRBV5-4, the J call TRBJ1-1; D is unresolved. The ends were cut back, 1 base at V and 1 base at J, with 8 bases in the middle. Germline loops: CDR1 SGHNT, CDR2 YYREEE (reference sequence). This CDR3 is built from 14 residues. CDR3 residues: CASSLRRRNTEAFF. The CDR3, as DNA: TGTGCCAGCAGCTTGAGACGGCGGAACACTGAAGCTTTCTTT. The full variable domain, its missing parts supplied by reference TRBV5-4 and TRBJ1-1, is ETGVTQSPTHLIKTRGQQVTLRCSSQSGHNTVSWYQQALGQGPQFIFQYYREEENGRGNFPPRFSGLQFPNYSSELNVNALELDDSALYLCASSLRRRNTEAFFGQGTRLTVV.

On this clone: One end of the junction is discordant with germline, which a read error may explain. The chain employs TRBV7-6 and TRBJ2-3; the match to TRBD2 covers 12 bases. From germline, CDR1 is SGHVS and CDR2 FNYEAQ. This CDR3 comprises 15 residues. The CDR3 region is CASSLAGGWTDTQYF. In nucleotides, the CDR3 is TGTGCCAGCAGCCTAGCGGGGGGGTGGACAGATACGCAGTATTTT.

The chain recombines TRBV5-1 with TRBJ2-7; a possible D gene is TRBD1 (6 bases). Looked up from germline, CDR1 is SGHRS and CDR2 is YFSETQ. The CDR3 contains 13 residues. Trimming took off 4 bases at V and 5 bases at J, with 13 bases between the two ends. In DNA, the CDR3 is TGCGCCAGCAGCCCAGGGCGACAGGACGAGCAGTACTTC. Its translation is CASSPGRQDEQYF. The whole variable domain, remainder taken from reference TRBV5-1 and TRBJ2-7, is KAGVTQTPRYLIKTRGQQVTLSCSPISGHRSVSWYQQTPGQGLQFLFEYFSETQRNKGNFPGRFSGRQFSNSRSEMNVSTLELGDSALYLCASSPGRQDEQYFGPGTRLTVT.

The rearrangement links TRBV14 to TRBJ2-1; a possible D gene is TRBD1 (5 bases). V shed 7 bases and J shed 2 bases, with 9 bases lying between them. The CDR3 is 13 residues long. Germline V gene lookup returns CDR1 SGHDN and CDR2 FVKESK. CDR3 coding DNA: TGTGCCAGCACGGCAGGGACCTACAATGAGCAGTTCTTC. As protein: CASTAGTYNEQFF.